Presented here are 23 T cell receptor beta chains from one specimen sequenced in a study of blood T cell repertoires in COVID-19. Measured with immunoSEQ multiplex PCR; TCRdb has only the in-frame clones, and not every one. The profile shows some 400,000 clones, 80% to 90% of them singletons. The sample consisted of peripheral blood. These receptors came from an older woman with COVID-19, enrolled during active disease.

This sequence joins TRBV5-8 and TRBJ1-2; TRBD1 is a possible D gene (6 bases). The germline V and J ends were trimmed by 3 bases and 2 bases, with 11 bases remaining between them. The CDR3 consists of 14 residues. Germline V gene lookup returns CDR1 SGHTS and CDR2 YDEGEE. Written as DNA, the CDR3 is TGTGCCAGCAGCTCTCGCAGGGGAAACTATGGCTACACCTTC. Its protein product is CASSSRRGNYGYTF.

The chain employs TRBV19 and TRBJ2-7; D may be TRBD1 (5 bases). The CDR3 runs 13 residues. In germline, CDR1 is LNHDA, CDR2 SQIVND (reference sequence). V shed 5 bases and J shed 5 bases, with 13 bases lying between them. CDR3 DNA: TGTGCCAGTAGTGTCGGACACATCAACGAGCAGTACTTC. Protein product: CASSVGHINEQYF.

J is TRBJ1-2 and V is TRBV15; 8 bases map to TRBD1. J was trimmed by 8 bases and V by 5 bases; bases with no gene match: 10. This CDR3 has 14 amino acids. Looked up from germline, CDR1 is LNHNV and CDR2 is YYDKDF (reference sequence). The CDR3, as DNA: TGTGCCACCAGCCACTATGGACAGGGACGAGGCTACACCTTC. This encodes CATSHYGQGRGYTF.

V gene TRBV7-9 combines with J gene TRBJ2-5; 7 bases are a match to TRBD1. The germline CDR1 and CDR2 sequences are SEHNR and FQNEAQ (reference sequence). J lost 1 base, V lost 3 bases, and 2 bases had no gene match. This CDR3 is 14 amino acids long. The CDR3 nucleotides are TGTGCCAGCAGCTTGGGACAGTCCCAAGAGACCCAGTACTTC. Its protein is CASSLGQSQETQYF.

This clone was detected only once. This chain uses TRBV13 with TRBJ1-1; D is undetermined. Trimming left V 2 bases short and J 1 base short, with 5 bases between. Germline V gene lookup returns CDR1 PRHDT and CDR2 FYEKMQ (reference sequence). The CDR3 is made up of 13 amino acids. The CDR3 nucleotides are TGTGCCAGCAGCTTAAGCCCGAACACTGAAGCTTTCTTT. It yields the protein CASSLSPNTEAFF.

The rearrangement links TRBV2 to TRBJ1-2; TRBD1 matches at 10 bases. This CDR3 is built from 13 residues. Germline-derived CDR1 and CDR2 are SNHLY and FYNNEI. V shed 3 bases and J 6 bases; nucleotides not matched to a gene: 1. CDR3 sequence (DNA): TGTGCCAGCAGTGAGACAGGGGGCGATGGCTACACCTTC. Its protein product is CASSETGGDGYTF. Filled out from reference TRBV2 and TRBJ1-2, the complete variable domain reads EPEVTQTPSHQVTQMGQEVILRCVPISNHLYFYWYRQILGQKVEFLVSFYNNEISEKSEIFDDQFSVERPDGSNFTLKIRSTKLEDSAMYFCASSETGGDGYTFGSGTRLTVV.

The rearrangement links TRBV7-9 to TRBJ1-1; 8 bases map to TRBD1. Trimming at V came to 6 bases and at J to 4 bases, leaving 4 bases not matched to a gene. This CDR3 has 13 residues. CDR1 and CDR2 from the germline V gene are SEHNR and FQNEAQ (reference sequence). CDR3 sequence (DNA): TGTGCCAGCAGTACTACAGGGGGCACTGAAGCTTTCTTT. Its translation is CASSTTGGTEAFF.

The rearrangement uses TRBV6-5 and TRBJ1-6; D may be TRBD1 (5 bases). Germline-derived CDR1 and CDR2 are MNHEY and SVGAGI. The CDR3 has 15 residues. Trimming took off 2 bases at V and 10 bases at J, with 15 bases between the two ends. The CDR3 here is CASSYARVVDSPLHF. CDR3 sequence (DNA): TGTGCCAGCAGTTACGCCAGGGTAGTGGACTCACCCCTCCACTTT.

The CDR3 is CASSLASGKPYEQYF. The CDR3 DNA reads TGTGCCAGCAGCTTAGCTAGCGGGAAGCCCTACGAGCAGTACTTC. The chain joins TRBV7-2 to TRBJ2-7, with 8 bases lining up with TRBD2. J gave up 2 bases and V 0 bases, and 3 bases lay outside the gene matches. The CDR3 covers 15 residues. Germline-derived CDR1 and CDR2 are SGHTA and FQGNSA.

The rearrangement links TRBV18 to TRBJ2-3; D is ambiguous. The CDR3 has 13 amino acids. V lost 1 base, J lost 4 bases, and 6 bases lay in between. Germline V lookup: CDR1 KGHSH, CDR2 LQKENI. The CDR3 region is CASSPHLADTQYF. CDR3 in DNA: TGTGCCAGCTCACCACATCTCGCAGATACGCAGTATTTT.

The V call is TRBV27, the J call TRBJ1-4; TRBD1 might be the D (5 bases). The germline CDR1 and CDR2 sequences are MNHEY and SMNVEV (reference sequence). There are 17 residues in the CDR3. Trimming took 5 bases from V and 7 from J, leaving 23 bases between them. This chain's CDR3 is CASSRRGRESPSEKLFF. CDR3 DNA sequence: TGTGCCAGCAGTAGGAGGGGCAGGGAGTCCCCGAGTGAAAAACTGTTTTTT. The whole variable domain, filled in from reference TRBV27 and TRBJ1-4, reads EAQVTQNPRYLITVTGKKLTVTCSQNMNHEYMSWYRQDPGLGLRQIYYSMNVEVTDKGDVPEGYKVSRKEKRNFPLILESPSPNQTSLYFCASSRRGRESPSEKLFFGSGTQLSVL.

The rearrangement uses TRBV7-3 and TRBJ1-1, with D perhaps TRBD1 (6 bases). The V end was cut by 3 bases, the J end by 0 bases, with 8 bases between. The CDR3 loop spans 14 amino acids. Germline V lookup: CDR1 SGHTA, CDR2 FQGTGA. The CDR3 reads CASSLTGLNTEAFF. In DNA, the CDR3 is TGTGCCAGCAGCTTGACAGGATTGAACACTGAAGCTTTCTTT.

The chain employs TRBV18 and TRBJ1-2, with TRBD1 identical over 9 bases. CDR1 is KGHSH, CDR2 LQKENI, per germline. CDR3 length: 14 amino acids. The V segment lost 5 bases and the J segment 3 bases; nucleotides outside the gene matches: 4. As DNA, the CDR3 is TGTGCCAGCTCATCGGACAGGGGATACTATGGCTACACCTTC. It translates to CASSSDRGYYGYTF.

This chain connects TRBV5-1 to TRBJ2-3, with 7 positions matching TRBD2. CDR1 SGHRS and CDR2 YFSETQ come from the germline V gene. The CDR3 length is 18 residues. J gave up 1 base and V 0 bases, and 11 bases lay outside the gene matches. The CDR3 DNA follows: TGCGCCAGCAGCTTGGTTTATCAGCGGGCGGGGGGCACAGATACGCAGTATTTT. This encodes CASSLVYQRAGGTDTQYF.

The V and J genes are TRBV5-5 and TRBJ2-1; tentatively, D is TRBD2 (7 bases). Germline V CDR1 and CDR2: SGHKS, YYEKEE (reference sequence). The CDR3 has 18 residues. Between the trimmed V and J ends, which lost 4 bases and 8 bases, there was a span of 28 bases. Here the CDR3 reads CASSVGGGLAGEVDEQFF. CDR3 nucleotide sequence: TGTGCCAGCAGCGTTGGTGGGGGGCTGGCGGGGGAAGTAGATGAGCAGTTCTTC.

Here the CDR3 DNA reads TGTGCCAGCAGCCCACTACTTAGCTCCCAAGAGACCCAGTACTTC. Its protein product is CASSPLLSSQETQYF. The rearrangement links TRBV11-2 to TRBJ2-5; D call uncertain. Per the germline V gene, CDR1 is SGHAT and CDR2 is FQNNGV. This CDR3 has 15 residues. Trimming took 5 bases from V and 1 from J, leaving 14 bases between them. The entire variable domain, with the rest obtained from reference TRBV11-2 and TRBJ2-5, is as follows: EAGVAQSPRYKIIEKRQSVAFWCNPISGHATLYWYQQILGQGPKLLIQFQNNGVVDDSQLPKDRFSAERLKGVDSTLKIQPAKLEDSAVYLCASSPLLSSQETQYFGPGTRLLVL.

This rearrangement joins TRBV25-1 to TRBJ2-1; the D is unclear. Looked up from germline, CDR1 is MGHDK and CDR2 is SYGVNS. The V end was cut by 0 bases, the J end by 7 bases, with 4 bases between. The length of the CDR3 is 12 residues. This chain's CDR3 is CASSEYMNEQFF. CDR3 nucleotide sequence: TGTGCCAGCAGTGAATATATGAATGAGCAGTTCTTC.

The chain joins TRBV15 to TRBJ2-2; 16 positions match TRBD2. The CDR3 is 16 amino acids. Losses at the gene ends were 5 bases for V and 6 bases for J; bases not matched to a gene: 3. Germline CDR1 is LNHNV and CDR2 is YYDKDF (reference sequence). In DNA form, the CDR3 reads TGTGCCACCAGCTCAGGGACTAGCGGGGGGGCCGGGGAGCTGTTTTTT. This translates into CATSSGTSGGAGELFF.

This chain links TRBV5-4 with TRBJ1-3, with D unresolved. The V end lost 0 bases, the J end lost 1 base, and 11 bases lay between the germline ends. CDR3 length: 16 amino acids. CDR1 and CDR2 (germline): SGHNT, YYREEE (reference sequence). In nucleotides, the CDR3 is TGTGCCAGCAGCTTGGGTGAGAGGTCTTCTGGAAACACCATATATTTT. Protein: CASSLGERSSGNTIYF.

The V and J genes are TRBV29-1 and TRBJ1-2; D is unresolved. V was clipped by 7 bases and J by 6 bases, with 15 bases between them. The CDR3 is 12 amino acids. In germline, CDR1 is SQVTM, CDR2 ANQGSEA. Here the CDR3 DNA reads TGCAGCGCACTGATAGTGATCGATGGCTACACCTTC. Its translation: CSALIVIDGYTF.

The genes are TRBV5-1 and TRBJ1-2, with D perhaps matching TRBD1 (6 bases). The germline CDR1 and CDR2 sequences are SGHRS and YFSETQ. Deletions cut 0 bases from V and 5 bases from J, with 11 bases between. This CDR3 is 14 amino acids long. CDR3 DNA: TGCGCCAGCAGCTTGGGGCAGGGGCAGTATGGCTACACCTTC. It codes for CASSLGQGQYGYTF. Full variable domain (rest looked up from reference TRBV5-1 and TRBJ1-2): KAGVTQTPRYLIKTRGQQVTLSCSPISGHRSVSWYQQTPGQGLQFLFEYFSETQRNKGNFPGRFSGRQFSNSRSEMNVSTLELGDSALYLCASSLGQGQYGYTFGSGTRLTVV.

Here the CDR3 reads CASSSGQGATGSPLHF. The CDR3 coding sequence is TGCGCCAGCAGCTCTGGACAGGGGGCTACGGGTTCACCCCTCCACTTT. The rearrangement links TRBV5-1 to TRBJ1-6, with TRBD1 matching 11 bases. The CDR3 totals 16 residues. The junction had 8 bases not matched to a gene; V was cut back by 3 bases and J by 9 bases. Germline loops: CDR1 SGHRS, CDR2 YFSETQ.

This chain uses TRBV29-1 with TRBJ1-1, with D possibly TRBD1 on 5 matching bases. The V and J ends lost 6 bases and 2 bases respectively, with 19 bases between them. The CDR3 runs 15 residues. The germline V gene has CDR1 SQVTM and CDR2 ANQGSEA. The CDR3 DNA reads TGCAGCGTCCACCGGGACTTAATCCTCAACACTGAAGCTTTCTTT. As protein: CSVHRDLILNTEAFF.